This entry features one T cell receptor (beta chain) sequence. Its antigen is unidentified. These data come from a study of cytomegalovirus exposure and HLA in healthy donors. Germline CDR1 is SGHNT and CDR2 is YYREEE (reference sequence). The V end lost 4 bases, the J end lost 11 bases, and 18 bases lay between the germline ends. This CDR3 is built from 13 residues. Overall study results and limits: Some V segments, including TRBV6-2 and TRBV6-3, were excluded as indistinguishable. In a later analysis, more than 15,000 TCR beta sequences were associated with HLA alleles at 0.05 false discovery rate.

Amplification used 60 Vbeta primers and 13 Jbeta primers. Per the authors' pipeline: Tens of millions of unique TCR beta chains, some 11 million shared, were counted in a later analysis. Repertoires were generated with immunoSEQ multiplex PCR, while TCRdb's copy carries only in-frame clones and drops some. The DNA gave D and trimming, while V, J and clone size come from that table. Of fewer than 120,000 clones listed, over 60% are singletons. The chain uses TRBV5-4 and TRBJ1-1; possible D gene TRBD1, 5 bases. Sequences were obtained from PBMCs. This sequence was found in a woman in her fifties or sixties in good health and CMV-seropositive. This CDR3 reads CASSPAGTWRAFF. In DNA, the CDR3 is TGTGCCAGCAGCCCAGCAGGGACTTGGAGGGCTTTCTTT.